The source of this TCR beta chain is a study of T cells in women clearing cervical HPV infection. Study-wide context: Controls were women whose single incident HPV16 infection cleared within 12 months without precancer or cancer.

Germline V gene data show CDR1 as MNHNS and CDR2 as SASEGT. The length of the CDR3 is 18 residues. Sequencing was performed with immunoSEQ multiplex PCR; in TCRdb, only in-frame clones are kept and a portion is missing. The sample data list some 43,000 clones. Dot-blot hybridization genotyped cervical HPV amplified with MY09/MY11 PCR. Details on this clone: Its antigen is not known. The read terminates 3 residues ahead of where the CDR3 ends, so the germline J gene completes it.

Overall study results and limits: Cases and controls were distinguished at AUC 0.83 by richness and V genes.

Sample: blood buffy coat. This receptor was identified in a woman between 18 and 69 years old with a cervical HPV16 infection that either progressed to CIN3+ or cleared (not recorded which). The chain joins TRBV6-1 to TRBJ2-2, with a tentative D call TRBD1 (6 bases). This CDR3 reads CASSEPLNRVLANEKLFF. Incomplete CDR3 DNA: TGTGCCAGCAGTGAACCTTTGAACAGGGTCTTGGCTAATGAAAAG.